This entry lists 12 T cell receptor beta chains sequenced from one sample in a study of blood T cell repertoires in COVID-19. Measured with immunoSEQ multiplex PCR; TCRdb has only the in-frame clones, and not every one. This table has roughly 300,000 clones, 85% to 90% appearing once. Sequenced material: peripheral blood. These receptor sequences come from a woman aged 40 to 50 who had recovered from COVID-19.

V is TRBV4-1 and J is TRBJ1-5, with D perhaps TRBD1 (5 bases). Germline-derived CDR1 and CDR2 are MGHRA and YSYEKL. The V end lost 4 bases, the J end lost 4 bases, and 17 bases lay between the germline ends. The CDR3 runs to 16 residues. CDR3 in DNA: TGCGCCAGCAGCCTCATTGGGGGAGGGCTTAATCAGCCCCAGCATTTT. It yields the protein CASSLIGGGLNQPQHF.

CDR3 sequence reads: CASSLSGGSFGDQYF. CDR3 nucleotide sequence: TGTGCCAGCAGTTTGAGCGGGGGCAGTTTTGGGGACCAGTACTTC. This chain joins TRBV6-5 and TRBJ2-5; the match to TRBD2 covers 8 bases. Germline lookup yields CDR1 MNHEY and CDR2 SVGAGI. With V trimmed by 4 bases and J by 10 bases, 14 bases remained unmatched. CDR3 length: 15 amino acids.

This chain uses TRBV27 with TRBJ1-5; D uncertain. V dropped 4 bases and J dropped 11 bases, with 18 bases sitting between them. Germline V CDR1 and CDR2: MNHEY, SMNVEV (reference sequence). The CDR3 is made up of 14 amino acids. This chain's CDR3 is CASSSTGWSPTQHF. CDR3 in DNA: TGTGCCAGCAGTTCAACCGGTTGGTCTCCGACCCAGCATTTT.

The chain links TRBV29-1 to TRBJ2-5, with 7 bases fitting TRBD2. This CDR3 is built from 12 residues. Germline V lookup: CDR1 SQVTM, CDR2 ANQGSEA. After removal of 6 bases from V and 1 base from J, the junction contained 2 bases not matched to a gene. CDR3 sequence reads: CSVLARQETQYF. CDR3 bases: TGCAGCGTACTAGCGCGCCAAGAGACCCAGTACTTC.

The chain is built from TRBV19 and TRBJ2-7; D is ambiguous. V lost 7 bases to trimming and J lost 1 base, with 17 bases between them. Germline lookup yields CDR1 LNHDA and CDR2 SQIVND (reference sequence). This CDR3 is built from 15 residues. Here the CDR3 reads CASTPDSIWSYEQYF. In nucleotides, the CDR3 is TGTGCCAGTACACCCGACTCCATCTGGTCCTACGAGCAGTACTTC.

CDR3 sequence: CASRRTAERAEAFF. The CDR3 bases are TGTGCCAGTAGACGGACAGCCGAACGGGCTGAAGCTTTCTTT. V gene TRBV19 combines with J gene TRBJ1-1, with D tentatively TRBD1 (6 bases). Per germline, CDR1 LNHDA and CDR2 SQIVND (reference sequence). The CDR3 is 14 residues long. With 6 bases removed from V and 6 bases from J, the gap between germline ends came to 17 bases. Based on the CDR3 plus reference TRBV19 and TRBJ1-1, the full variable domain is DGGITQSPKYLFRKEGQNVTLSCEQNLNHDAMYWYRQDPGQGLRLIYYSQIVNDFQKGDIAEGYSVSREKKESFPLTVTSAQKNPTAFYLCASRRTAERAEAFFGQGTRLTVV.

CDR3 nucleotides: TGTGCCAGCAGTTATGTAAGGGGCGGCGAAAAACTGTTTTTT. It codes for CASSYVRGGEKLFF. The chain uses TRBV6-5 and TRBJ1-4; D might be TRBD1 (5 bases). V gave up 3 bases and J gave up 8 bases, with 13 bases separating them. The CDR3 totals 14 residues. From germline, CDR1 is MNHEY and CDR2 SVGAGI.

The chain recombines TRBV14 with TRBJ2-2; the match to TRBD1 covers 10 bases. Per germline, CDR1 SGHDN and CDR2 FVKESK. CDR3 length equals 17 residues. V dropped 2 bases and J dropped 2; count of bases not matched to a gene: 5. The CDR3 coding sequence is TGTGCCAGCAGCCAACGAGGGACAGGGGCTAACACCGGGGAGCTGTTTTTT. Protein sequence: CASSQRGTGANTGELFF. The variable domain in full, completed from reference TRBV14 and TRBJ2-2, reads EAGVTQFPSHSVIEKGQTVTLRCDPISGHDNLYWYRRVMGKEIKFLLHFVKESKQDESGMPNNRFLAERTGGTYSTLKVQPAELEDSGVYFCASSQRGTGANTGELFFGEGSRLTVL.

The chain is built from TRBV5-6 and TRBJ1-1, with D uncertain. The germline V gene has CDR1 SGHDT and CDR2 YYEEEE. Between the trimmed V and J ends, which lost 2 bases and 2 bases, there was a span of 19 bases. CDR3 length: 17 amino acids. CDR3 loop: CASSLRDVRGVNTEAFF. CDR3 DNA sequence: TGTGCCAGCAGCTTACGCGATGTACGGGGAGTCAACACTGAAGCTTTCTTT. Supplemented by reference TRBV5-6 and TRBJ1-1, the full variable domain reads DAGVTQSPTHLIKTRGQQVTLRCSPKSGHDTVSWYQQALGQGPQFIFQYYEEEERQRGNFPDRFSGHQFPNYSSELNVNALLLGDSALYLCASSLRDVRGVNTEAFFGQGTRLTVV.

This clone was detected once. The V and J genes are TRBV9 and TRBJ2-3; 8 bases are a match to TRBD2. This CDR3 is built from 16 residues. After removal of 0 bases from V and 1 base from J, the junction contained 4 bases not matched to a gene. Germline loops: CDR1 SGDLS, CDR2 YYNGEE. The CDR3 is CASSVVGRGGTDTQYF. CDR3 nucleotides: TGTGCCAGCAGCGTAGTTGGGCGGGGGGGCACAGATACGCAGTATTTT.

The rearrangement joins TRBV7-2 to TRBJ2-3, with 9 nucleotides matching TRBD2. This CDR3 has 16 amino acids. Germline V gene lookup returns CDR1 SGHTA and CDR2 FQGNSA. V was clipped by 2 bases and J by 5 bases; unmatched bases: 8. CDR3 sequence reads: CASSLNWAGGKDTQYF. The CDR3 DNA sequence: TGTGCCAGCAGCTTAAACTGGGCGGGGGGGAAAGATACGCAGTATTTT.

CDR3 DNA sequence: TGTGCCAGCTGGAAAAGGGGGACAGGACTCTACGAGCAGTACTTC. Translated, it gives CASWKRGTGLYEQYF. This chain links TRBV5-8 with TRBJ2-7, with 8 bases identical to TRBD1. In germline, CDR1 is SGHTS, CDR2 YDEGEE. The CDR3 is 15 amino acids. J was trimmed by 3 bases and V by 7 bases; bases with no gene match: 12.